Following are 5 T cell receptor beta chains from one sample sequenced in a study of liver allograft versus peripheral blood T cells. Study as a whole: Graft-liver T cell receptor repertoires were compared against recipient peripheral blood repertoires.

TCRdb ran MiXCR on the reads and lists one entry per CDR3 protein. The sample shows around 4,000 distinct CDR3 sequences, approximately 15% of them seen only once. The receptors shown here come from a human patient who had a liver transplant. Certain T cells may be donor cells from the graft.

This clonotype is deemed medium-sized. V usage is TRBV6-2 or TRBV6-3 and J usage is TRBJ1-5, with D uncertain. CDR1 and CDR2 from the germline V gene are MNHEY and SVGEGT. The CDR3 extends over 15 amino acids. V lost 8 bases, J lost 0 bases, and 14 bases lay in between. In DNA, the CDR3 is TGTGCCAGCCGAACGGGGAAATATAGCAATCAGCCCCAGCATTTT. This translates into CASRTGKYSNQPQHF.

This clonotype rates as medium-sized (0.01 to 0.1%). The rearrangement uses TRBV6-1 and TRBJ1-1; D remains ambiguous. The CDR3 is made up of 12 amino acids. Trimming removed 10 bases from V and 5 bases from J, with 14 bases in between. From germline, CDR1 is MNHNS and CDR2 SASEGT. The CDR3 nucleotides are TGTGCCACCCAATTCTTCCAAACTGAAGCTTTCTTT. It specifies CATQFFQTEAFF.

V usage is TRBV2 and J usage is TRBJ1-6, with D tentatively TRBD1 (5 bases). V was clipped by 4 bases and J by 7 bases, with 11 bases between them. The CDR3 has 14 amino acids. Germline CDR1 SNHLY, CDR2 FYNNEI. The CDR3 DNA follows: TGTGCCAGCAGTGTGGGGGTACCAAATTCACCCCTCCACTTT. This gives the protein CASSVGVPNSPLHF.

A remark on this clonotype: This may come from a read error, since a much larger clone is one base off. The chain uses TRBV12-3 or TRBV12-4 and TRBJ2-6, with D maybe TRBD1 (5 bases). This CDR3 region has 15 residues. CDR3 protein: CASSSFPGGANVPTF. The CDR3 DNA sequence: TGTGCCAGCAGTTCATTTCCCGGTGGGGCCAACGTCCCGACTTTC.

This clonotype is deemed medium-sized. This chain joins TRBV19 and TRBJ1-1; 7 bases are a match to TRBD1. V shed 3 bases, J shed 5 bases, and the junction held 6 bases outside the gene matches. This CDR3 is built from 14 residues. Germline CDR1 and CDR2: LNHDA and SQIVND (reference sequence). This CDR3 is CASSIPGGWTEAFF. The CDR3 DNA follows: TGTGCCAGTAGTATCCCAGGGGGGTGGACTGAAGCTTTCTTT.